The 19 T cell receptor beta chains below all came from one sample that was sequenced in a study of identical twins. TCRdb analysed the 5' RACE reads with MiXCR anew, one entry per CDR3 protein. The table lists more than 400,000 distinct CDR3 sequences, 15% of them singletons. This sample was shared with a second study, whose subject was yellow fever vaccine responses in identical twins.

The material sequenced was CD4+ T cells sorted from blood. The receptors come from a woman younger than 35 in good health.

This clonotype was observed a handful of times. The V gene is TRBV25-1, the J gene TRBJ1-4; perhaps TRBD1 as D (6 bases). CDR3 length equals 13 residues. V lost 10 bases and J lost 4, with 13 bases in between. Per the germline V gene, CDR1 is MGHDK and CDR2 is SYGVNS. The CDR3 is CATTGPDNEKLFF. The CDR3 DNA reads as TGTGCCACCACAGGGCCGGATAATGAAAAACTGTTTTTT.

The chain carries TRBV28 and TRBJ1-4; tentative D call: TRBD1 (5 bases). This CDR3 region has 14 residues. V gave up 6 bases and J gave up 3 bases, with 11 bases separating them. CDR1 MDHEN and CDR2 SYDVKM come from the germline V gene. The DNA for the CDR3 is TGTGCCAGCAGGTCAGGGACGCCTAATGAAAAACTGTTTTTT. Protein sequence: CASRSGTPNEKLFF.

V usage is TRBV20-1 and J usage is TRBJ2-5; 12 bases line up with TRBD2. The CDR3 has 15 residues. With V trimmed by 1 base and J by 8 bases, 8 bases remained unmatched. Germline V lookup: CDR1 DFQATT, CDR2 SNEGSKA (reference sequence). The CDR3 loop reads CSARVASGGAITQYF. CDR3 sequence (DNA): TGCAGTGCTAGAGTGGCTAGCGGGGGGGCTATCACCCAGTACTTC.

This chain links TRBV7-9 with TRBJ2-2; a possible D gene is TRBD2 (6 bases). Trimming stripped 5 bases from V and 4 bases from J, with 11 bases between. Per germline, CDR1 SEHNR and CDR2 FQNEAQ (reference sequence). CDR3 size: 14 residues. CDR3 DNA sequence: TGTGCCAGCAGCGCTCTAGCGTCCACCGGGGAGCTGTTTTTT. Residues: CASSALASTGELFF.

The rearrangement uses TRBV20-1 and TRBJ2-5; D is unclear. Trimming shortened V by 6 bases and J by 5 bases, and 13 bases separated the two germline ends. The germline gives CDR1 DFQATT, CDR2 SNEGSKA (reference sequence). CDR3 length: 12 residues. CDR3 protein: CSARSSRETQYF. The CDR3 region has the DNA TGCAGTGCGAGAAGTTCACGTGAGACCCAGTACTTC.

This chain connects TRBV20-1 to TRBJ2-7, with D maybe TRBD1 (6 bases). CDR3 length equals 13 residues. Trimming took off 3 bases at V and 3 bases at J, with 12 bases between the two ends. Germline values: CDR1 DFQATT, CDR2 SNEGSKA (reference sequence). CDR3 sequence (DNA): TGCAGTGCTAGGGGTAGGGGGTACTACGAGCAGTACTTC. Amino acids: CSARGRGYYEQYF.

This clonotype was detected only a few times. The chain employs TRBV2 and TRBJ1-4; maybe TRBD1 (5 bases). V was shortened by 3 bases and J by 12 bases, with 8 bases between the two germline ends. The CDR3 consists of 11 residues. Germline CDR1 reads SNHLY; CDR2 reads FYNNEI. This CDR3 reads CASSDGGELFF. As DNA, the CDR3 is TGTGCCAGCAGTGACGGGGGGGAACTGTTTTTT.

This chain links TRBV5-1 with TRBJ2-1, with 11 bases aligning to TRBD2. The germline gives CDR1 SGHRS, CDR2 YFSETQ. This CDR3 region has 14 residues. V gave up 0 bases and J gave up 8 bases; unmatched junction bases: 1. The CDR3 region has the DNA TGCGCCAGCAGCTTGGGACTAGCGGGATATGAGCAGTTCTTC. Its protein product is CASSLGLAGYEQFF.

This clonotype occurred many times. This chain connects TRBV12-3 or TRBV12-4 to TRBJ1-1, with 11 bases lining up with TRBD1. V shed 7 bases and J 6 bases; nucleotides not matched to a gene: 10. The CDR3 has 15 residues. CDR3 nucleotides: TGTGCCAGCAAACAAGGACCGGGACAGGGGGCTGAAGCTTTCTTT. It is translated as CASKQGPGQGAEAFF.

The sample holds a few counts of this clonotype. The V gene is TRBV20-1, the J gene TRBJ1-5; TRBD1 matches at 8 bases. J was trimmed by 2 bases and V by 7 bases; bases with no gene match: 7. This CDR3 contains 14 residues. Germline CDR1 is DFQATT and CDR2 is SNEGSKA (reference sequence). CDR3 sequence: CSVPDRVRNQPQHF. The CDR3 region has the DNA TGCAGTGTCCCGGACAGGGTCCGCAATCAGCCCCAGCATTTT.

The V and J genes are TRBV12-3 or TRBV12-4 and TRBJ2-1; 8 nucleotides align to TRBD1. Trimming cost V 6 bases and J 3 bases; bases outside gene matches: 7. The CDR3 extends over 15 amino acids. CDR3 in amino acids: CASRRGTGDYNEQFF. The DNA of the CDR3 is TGTGCCAGCAGACGGGGGACAGGAGACTACAATGAGCAGTTCTTC.

This clonotype was seen a single time. The gene calls are TRBV3-1 and TRBJ2-1, with 12 bases that match TRBD2. Germline values: CDR1 LGHDT, CDR2 YNNKEL (reference sequence). V was clipped by 6 bases and J by 7 bases; unmatched bases: 13. The CDR3 runs to 17 residues. The CDR3 DNA reads as TGTGCCAGCAGACGCGGGAGCGGGACTAGCGGGTCAAATGAGCAGTTCTTC. Protein product: CASRRGSGTSGSNEQFF.

This clonotype was counted between two and nine times. The chain has TRBV28 and TRBJ2-5; 8 bases line up with TRBD1. This CDR3 is built from 16 residues. With V trimmed by 4 bases and J by 2 bases, 9 bases remained unmatched. Looked up from germline, CDR1 is MDHEN and CDR2 is SYDVKM. CDR3 region: CASSSRQGRVQETQYF. CDR3 sequence (DNA): TGTGCCAGCAGTTCTCGACAGGGGAGAGTGCAAGAGACCCAGTACTTC.

V is TRBV12-3 or TRBV12-4 and J is TRBJ2-2; D gene uncertain. The V and J ends lost 5 bases and 7 bases respectively, with 14 bases between them. CDR3 length equals 14 residues. CDR3 sequence (DNA): TGTGCCAGCAGTCCACTACGGTCATACGGGGAGCTGTTTTTT. This gives the protein CASSPLRSYGELFF.

This sequence joins TRBV6-6 and TRBJ1-1, with D maybe TRBD1 (5 bases). Germline values: CDR1 MNHNY, CDR2 SVGAGI (reference sequence). Deletions cut 6 bases from V and 11 bases from J, with 19 bases between. The CDR3 extends over 13 amino acids. In DNA, the CDR3 is TGTGCCAGCAGCCTACCCGGTAGGGGTTGGGCTTTCTTT. The encoded protein is CASSLPGRGWAFF.

This clonotype turned up a few times. For the CDR3, the DNA is TGTGCCAGCAGCAAATCGTACTACGAGCAGTACTTC. It translates to CASSKSYYEQYF. The chain employs TRBV21-1 and TRBJ2-7. TRBV21-1 is deemed a pseudogene. This CDR3 has 12 residues.

In its sample, this clonotype was seen once. The V and J genes are TRBV2 and TRBJ1-1; a possible D gene is TRBD1 (5 bases). The V end lost 4 bases, the J end lost 1 base, and 10 bases lay between the germline ends. CDR1 and CDR2 (germline): SNHLY, FYNNEI. This CDR3 has 14 residues. The CDR3 DNA sequence: TGTGCCAGCAGTGGAGGGGTCCCGAACACTGAAGCTTTCTTT. Translated, it gives CASSGGVPNTEAFF.

This clonotype was observed many times. The genes are TRBV3-1 and TRBJ2-2; no definite D call. The CDR3 runs 13 residues. Germline CDR1 LGHDT, CDR2 YNNKEL (reference sequence). V was clipped by 7 bases and J by 0 bases, with 6 bases between them. DNA for the CDR3: TGTGCCAGCACACTTCCGAACACCGGGGAGCTGTTTTTT. It translates to CASTLPNTGELFF. The variable domain in full, with the rest retrieved from reference TRBV3-1 and TRBJ2-2, is DTAVSQTPKYLVTQMGNDKSIKCEQNLGHDTMYWYKQDSKKFLKIMFSYNNKELIINETVPNRFSPKSPDKAHLNLHINSLELGDSAVYFCASTLPNTGELFFGEGSRLTVL.

The sample holds a few counts of this clonotype. The chain uses TRBV6-5 and TRBJ2-5; tentatively, D is TRBD2 (7 bases). V lost 0 bases and J lost 5, with 19 bases in between. The length of the CDR3 is 17 residues. CDR1 is MNHEY, CDR2 SVGAGI, per germline. This CDR3 is CASSYSPGLRGEETQYF. CDR3 DNA: TGTGCCAGCAGTTACTCCCCGGGACTAAGGGGGGAGGAGACCCAGTACTTC.